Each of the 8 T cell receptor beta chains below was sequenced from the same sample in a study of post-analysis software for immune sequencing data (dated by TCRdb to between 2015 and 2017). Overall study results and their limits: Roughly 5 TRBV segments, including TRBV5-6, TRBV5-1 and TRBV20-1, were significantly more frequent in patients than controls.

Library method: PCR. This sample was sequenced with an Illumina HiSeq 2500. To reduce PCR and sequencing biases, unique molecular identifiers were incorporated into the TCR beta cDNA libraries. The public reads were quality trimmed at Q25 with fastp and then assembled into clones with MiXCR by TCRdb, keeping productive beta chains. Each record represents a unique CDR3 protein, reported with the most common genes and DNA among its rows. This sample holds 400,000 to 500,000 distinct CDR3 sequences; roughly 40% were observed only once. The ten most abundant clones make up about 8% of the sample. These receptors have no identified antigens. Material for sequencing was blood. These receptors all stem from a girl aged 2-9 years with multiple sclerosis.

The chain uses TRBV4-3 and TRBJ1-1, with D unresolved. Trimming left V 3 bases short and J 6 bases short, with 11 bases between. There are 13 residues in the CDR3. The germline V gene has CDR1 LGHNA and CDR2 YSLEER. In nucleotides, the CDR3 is TGCGCCAGCAGCCAGTTAGCTAAGGCTGAAGCTTTCTTT. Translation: CASSQLAKAEAFF.

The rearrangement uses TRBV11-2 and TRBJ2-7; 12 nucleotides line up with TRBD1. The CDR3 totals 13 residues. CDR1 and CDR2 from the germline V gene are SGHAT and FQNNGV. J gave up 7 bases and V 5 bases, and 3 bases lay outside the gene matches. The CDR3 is CASSRDRGREQYF. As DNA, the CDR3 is TGTGCCAGCAGCCGGGACAGGGGGCGAGAGCAGTACTTC.

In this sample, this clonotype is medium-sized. The CDR3 spells CASSQTIPRHIPYEQYF. The DNA for the CDR3 is TGCGCCAGCAGCCAAACCATTCCCAGACATATCCCCTACGAGCAGTACTTC. This rearrangement joins TRBV4-3 to TRBJ2-7; D remains unclear. The length of the CDR3 is 17 residues. Germline V gives CDR1 LGHNA, CDR2 YSLEER. The germline V and J ends were trimmed by 2 bases and 2 bases, with 19 bases remaining between them.

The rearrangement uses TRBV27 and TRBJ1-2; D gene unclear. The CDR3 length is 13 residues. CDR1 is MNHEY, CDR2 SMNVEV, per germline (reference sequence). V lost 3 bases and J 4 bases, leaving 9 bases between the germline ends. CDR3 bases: TGTGCCAGCAGTTTTGTCTCCGGCTATGGCTACACCTTC. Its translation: CASSFVSGYGYTF.

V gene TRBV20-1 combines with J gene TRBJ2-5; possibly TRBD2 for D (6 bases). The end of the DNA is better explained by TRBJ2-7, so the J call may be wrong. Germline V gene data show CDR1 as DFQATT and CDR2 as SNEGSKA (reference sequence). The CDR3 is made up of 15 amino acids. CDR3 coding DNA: TGCAGTGCCCCCCCGACGGGGGTCGGCTCCTACGAGCAGTACTTC. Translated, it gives CSAPPTGVGSYEQYF.

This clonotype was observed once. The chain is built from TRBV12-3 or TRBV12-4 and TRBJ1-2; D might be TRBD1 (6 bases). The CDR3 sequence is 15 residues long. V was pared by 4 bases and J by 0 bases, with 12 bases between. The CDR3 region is CASSYRTAANYGYTF. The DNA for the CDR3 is TGTGCCAGCAGTTACAGGACAGCAGCTAACTATGGCTACACCTTC.

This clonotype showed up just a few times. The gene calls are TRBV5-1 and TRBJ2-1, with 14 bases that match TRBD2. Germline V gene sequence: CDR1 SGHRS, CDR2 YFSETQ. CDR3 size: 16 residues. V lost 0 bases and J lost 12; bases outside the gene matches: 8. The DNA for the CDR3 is TGCGCCAGCAGCTTGGCCGAGACTAGCGGGAGGGCCAGGCAGTTCTTC. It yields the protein CASSLAETSGRARQFF.

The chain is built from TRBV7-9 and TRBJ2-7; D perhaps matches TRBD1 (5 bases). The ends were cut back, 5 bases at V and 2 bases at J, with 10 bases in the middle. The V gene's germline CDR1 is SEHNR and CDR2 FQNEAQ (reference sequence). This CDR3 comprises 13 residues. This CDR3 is CASSADRPYEQYF. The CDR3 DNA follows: TGTGCCAGCAGCGCCGACAGACCCTACGAGCAGTACTTC.